Sequencing of this T cell receptor (beta chain) was carried out in a study of T cell repertoires in cytomegalovirus infection. Study-level findings and limits: What dominated the ex vivo response were HLA-C-restricted CMV-specific TCR beta clonotypes.

TCRdb reprocessed the reads via MiXCR and lists one record per CDR3 protein. The data hold roughly 230,000 distinct CDR3 sequences, with 6% to 8% observed a single time. This clonotype was observed many times. What it recognizes is unknown. The CDR3 has 14 residues. CDR1 is SGHNT and CDR2 is YYREEE in the germline V gene (reference sequence). The V and J ends lost 6 bases and 4 bases respectively, with 14 bases between them. The chain couples TRBV5-4 to TRBJ2-1; D is perhaps TRBD1 or TRBD2 (5 bases each). This TCR was sampled from a human donor in good health (CMV status not recorded). Some clones in this sample may be carry-over from other donors' samples. Specimen: PBMCs. CDR3 sequence reads: CASTFGTSYNEQFF. In DNA form, the CDR3 reads TGTGCCAGCACCTTCGGGACCTCGTACAATGAGCAGTTCTTC.